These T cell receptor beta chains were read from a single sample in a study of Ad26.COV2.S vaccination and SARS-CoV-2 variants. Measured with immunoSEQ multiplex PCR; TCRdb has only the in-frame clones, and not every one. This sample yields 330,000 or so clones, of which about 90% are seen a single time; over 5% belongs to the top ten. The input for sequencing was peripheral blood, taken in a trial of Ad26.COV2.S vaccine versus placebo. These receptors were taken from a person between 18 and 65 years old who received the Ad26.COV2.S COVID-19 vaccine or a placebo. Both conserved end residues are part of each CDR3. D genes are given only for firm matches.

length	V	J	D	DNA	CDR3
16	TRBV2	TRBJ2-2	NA	TGTGCCAGCAGTGGGAGAACAGGGAGGGACACCGGGGAGCTGTTTTTT	CASSGRTGRDTGELFF
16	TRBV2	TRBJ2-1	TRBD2	TGTGCCAGCAGCTCTGGTAGCGGGAGGATTACCAATGAGCAGTTCTTC	CASSSGSGRITNEQFF
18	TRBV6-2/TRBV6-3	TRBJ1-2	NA	TGTGCCAGCAGTTATCGCGCCGGAGACCCCAGCTATCACTATGGCTACACCTTC	CASSYRAGDPSYHYGYTF
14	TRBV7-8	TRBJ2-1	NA	TGTGCCAGCAGCATCCGGGAGTCCTACAATGAGCAGTTCTTC	CASSIRESYNEQFF
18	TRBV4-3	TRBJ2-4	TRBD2	TGCGCCAGCAGCCAAGAGTTTGGTCTAGCGGGGACCAAAAACATTCAGTACTTC	CASSQEFGLAGTKNIQYF
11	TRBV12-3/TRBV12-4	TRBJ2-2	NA	TGTGCCAGCAGTTTAGGAAGGGAGCTGTTTTTT	CASSLGRELFF
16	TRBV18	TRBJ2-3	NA	TGTGCCAGCTCACCGCCGGGGAGATATGAGGCAGATACGCAGTATTTT	CASSPPGRYEADTQYF
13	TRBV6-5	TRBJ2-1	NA	TGTGCCAGCACCCGTGACAGCTACAATGAGCAGTTCTTC	CASTRDSYNEQFF
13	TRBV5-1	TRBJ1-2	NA	TGCGCCAGCAGCTTGGAGACAGCCTATGGCTACACCTTC	CASSLETAYGYTF
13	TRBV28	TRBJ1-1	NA	TGTGCCAGCAGGCAGGGGCTTAACACTGAAGCTTTCTTT	CASRQGLNTEAFF
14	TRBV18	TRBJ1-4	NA	TGTGCCAGCTCACCACTTGAGCAGGCCGAAAAACTGTTTTTT	CASSPLEQAEKLFF
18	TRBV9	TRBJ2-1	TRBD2	TGTGCCAGCAGTCTCTCTGGAGAGCGGGAGGTCTTCTACAATGAGCAGTTCTTC	CASSLSGEREVFYNEQFF
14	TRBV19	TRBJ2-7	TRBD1	TGTGCCAGTAGTCCCGGGACAGGGGCGTACGAGCAGTACTTC	CASSPGTGAYEQYF
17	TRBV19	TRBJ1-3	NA	TGTGCCAGTAGGTTCGCGGAGTATAGGGTCGGCGGAAACACCATATATTTT	CASRFAEYRVGGNTIYF
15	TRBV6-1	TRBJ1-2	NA	TGTGCCAGCAGTGAGGTAGTAGAACGGAAGTATGGCTACACCTTC	CASSEVVERKYGYTF
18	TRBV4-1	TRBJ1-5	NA	TGCGCCAGCAGCCAAGAGTCTTCGTACACAGGGCACAATCAGCCCCAGCATTTT	CASSQESSYTGHNQPQHF
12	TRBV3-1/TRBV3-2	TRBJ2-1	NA	TGTGCCAGCTCCCATAGGGGCGGCGAGCAGTTCTTC	CASSHRGGEQFF
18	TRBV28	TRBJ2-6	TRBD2	TGTGCCAGCAGTTCGGGGCTAGCGGGAGTTAGCGGGGCCAACGTCCTGACTTTC	CASSSGLAGVSGANVLTF
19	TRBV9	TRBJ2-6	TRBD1	TGTGCCAGCAGCTATAGCCACAGGGGTGAGATCTCTGGGGCCAACGTCCTGACTTTC	CASSYSHRGEISGANVLTF
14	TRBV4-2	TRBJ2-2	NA	TGTGCCAGCAGCCCCTCGGCGTCGGACCGGGAGCTGTTTTTT	CASSPSASDRELFF